This record concerns one TCR beta chain sequence. This sample was taken from a study of early stage breast cancer tumors. The data were produced by immunoSEQ multiplex PCR, yet TCRdb's version contains in-frame clones alone and is incomplete. The table records around 48,000 clones, 85% to 95% of them present only once. V gave up 3 bases and J gave up 5 bases, with 19 bases separating them. CDR1 MGHDK and CDR2 SYGVNS come from the germline V gene. The CDR3 consists of 16 residues. This receptor was taken from a person between 70 and 80 years old with breast cancer. Material for sequencing was blood. The gene calls are TRBV25-1 and TRBJ1-1, with D tentatively TRBD1 (5 bases). Written as DNA, the CDR3 is TGTGCCAGCAGTGACAATGCCGCAGGGAGGATAACTGAAGCTTTCTTT. It yields the protein CASSDNAAGRITEAFF. Complete variable domain (other parts from reference TRBV25-1 and TRBJ1-1): EADIYQTPRYLVIGTGKKITLECSQTMGHDKMYWYQQDPGMELHLIHYSYGVNSTEKGDLSSESTVSRIRTEHFPLTLESARPSHTSQYLCASSDNAAGRITEAFFGQGTRLTVV.